These 9 T cell receptor beta chains were all obtained from the same sample, sequenced in a study of T cell changes during pregnancy in multiple sclerosis. Measured with immunoSEQ multiplex PCR; TCRdb has only the in-frame clones, and not every one. The table shows approximately 44,000 clones, with 80% to 95% occurring only once. The sequencing here drew on CD4+ T cells from peripheral blood mononuclear cells, taken in the third trimester of pregnancy. These receptor sequences come from a female donor with multiple sclerosis, enrolled in a pregnancy study.

The rearrangement uses TRBV28 and TRBJ2-3; D is perhaps TRBD2 (7 bases). Germline CDR1 reads MDHEN; CDR2 reads SYDVKM. The V and J ends lost 5 bases and 10 bases respectively, with 25 bases between them. This CDR3 comprises 16 residues. CDR3 coding DNA: TGTGCCAGCAGTCACTCTCGGGCCGAAACAGGGAGGGCGCAGTATTTT. It codes for CASSHSRAETGRAQYF.

This sequence joins TRBV27 and TRBJ2-7; the match to TRBD2 covers 11 bases. CDR3 length: 14 residues. Germline V lookup: CDR1 MNHEY, CDR2 SMNVEV (reference sequence). After removal of 6 bases from V and 2 bases from J, the junction contained 3 bases not matched to a gene. This CDR3 is CASSRLAGTYEQYF. In DNA form, the CDR3 reads TGTGCCAGCAGCCGACTAGCGGGAACCTACGAGCAGTACTTC.

The chain couples TRBV11-2 to TRBJ2-5; 10 bases are a match to TRBD2. The CDR3 is 19 amino acids. Germline loops: CDR1 SGHAT, CDR2 FQNNGV. Trimming at V came to 1 base and at J to 2 bases, leaving 13 bases not matched to a gene. CDR3 sequence: CASSLGVRLAGEVQETQYF. The CDR3 DNA sequence: TGTGCCAGCAGCTTAGGGGTTAGGCTAGCGGGAGAGGTTCAAGAGACCCAGTACTTC.

The gene calls are TRBV5-1 and TRBJ1-2; a possible D gene is TRBD1 (6 bases). V lost 0 bases, J lost 2 bases, and 8 bases lay in between. Germline V gives CDR1 SGHRS, CDR2 YFSETQ. The CDR3 runs 14 residues. The CDR3 here is CASSLDRVNYGYTF. The CDR3 bases are TGCGCCAGCAGCTTGGACAGGGTAAACTATGGCTACACCTTC. The full variable domain, rest sourced from reference TRBV5-1 and TRBJ1-2, is KAGVTQTPRYLIKTRGQQVTLSCSPISGHRSVSWYQQTPGQGLQFLFEYFSETQRNKGNFPGRFSGRQFSNSRSEMNVSTLELGDSALYLCASSLDRVNYGYTFGSGTRLTVV.

The chain recombines TRBV7-2 with TRBJ2-3; D might be TRBD1 (7 bases). CDR1 SGHTA and CDR2 FQGNSA come from the germline V gene. Trimming cost V 5 bases and J 7 bases, with 16 bases left between them. CDR3 length: 14 amino acids. Here the CDR3 DNA reads TGTGCCAGCAGCCCGGGGCAGGGGGGACATACGCAGTATTTT. Translation: CASSPGQGGHTQYF. The whole variable domain, remainder taken from reference TRBV7-2 and TRBJ2-3, is GAGVSQSPSNKVTEKGKDVELRCDPISGHTALYWYRQSLGQGLEFLIYFQGNSAPDKSGLPSDRFSAERTGGSVSTLTIQRTQQEDSAVYLCASSPGQGGHTQYFGPGTRLTVL.

The sample holds a few counts of this clone. This chain connects TRBV30 to TRBJ1-2; TRBD1 might be the D (6 bases). Germline V gene lookup returns CDR1 GTSNPN and CDR2 SVGIG (reference sequence). The length of the CDR3 is 13 residues. V lost 3 bases, J lost 7 bases, and 15 bases lay in between. CDR3 DNA sequence: TGTGCCTGGAGGGACAGTGGACCCCTTGGCTACACCTTC. This codes for CAWRDSGPLGYTF.

The CDR3 nucleotides read TGCGCCAGCAGCTTAAGGCGCGACGGGAGGCCCTCCTACAATGAGCAGTTCTTC. Translation gives CASSLRRDGRPSYNEQFF. The J gene is TRBJ2-1, the V gene TRBV5-1, with 7 bases aligning to TRBD2. V was clipped by 2 bases and J by 0 bases; unmatched bases: 11. Germline lookup yields CDR1 SGHRS and CDR2 YFSETQ. The CDR3 is 18 amino acids.

In its sample, this clone was seen a few times. The J gene is TRBJ2-1, the V gene TRBV7-6, with D possibly being TRBD2 (5 bases). Germline lookup yields CDR1 SGHVS and CDR2 FNYEAQ. This CDR3 is 16 amino acids long. The V end was cut by 5 bases, the J end by 3 bases, with 17 bases between. The CDR3 sequence: CASSPNPAGLYNEQFF. The CDR3 coding sequence is TGTGCCAGCAGCCCAAACCCGGCGGGCCTCTACAATGAGCAGTTCTTC. Filled out from reference TRBV7-6 and TRBJ2-1, the complete variable domain reads GAGVSQSPRYKVTKRGQDVALRCDPISGHVSLYWYRQALGQGPEFLTYFNYEAQQDKSGLPNDRFSAERPEGSISTLTIQRTEQRDSAMYRCASSPNPAGLYNEQFFGPGTRLTVL.

This chain connects TRBV28 to TRBJ1-3; D ambiguous. V was cut by 3 bases and J by 1 base, with 7 bases left in between. The CDR3 is made up of 14 amino acids. The germline V gene has CDR1 MDHEN and CDR2 SYDVKM. CDR3 amino acids: CASSFRGSGNTIYF. The CDR3 nucleotides read TGTGCCAGCAGTTTCAGAGGATCTGGAAACACCATATATTTT.